This entry lists 24 T cell receptor beta chains sequenced from one sample in a study of patients and donors after allogeneic stem cell transplantation. MiXCR, run by TCRdb on the RT-PCR reads, gives a single entry per CDR3 protein. The sample holds thousands of distinct CDR3 sequences, about 12% seen once. The sequencing input was blood, either unsorted or a sorted T cell fraction (not recorded which). These receptor sequences come from a human donor who was either an allogeneic HSCT recipient or a stem cell or donor lymphocyte infusion donor (not recorded which). It is not recorded whose cells these are; they may come from a transplant donor.

This chain links TRBV7-9 with TRBJ2-7; the D gene could be TRBD1 or TRBD2 (6 bases each). The CDR3 extends over 14 amino acids. CDR1 SEHNR and CDR2 FQNEAQ come from the germline V gene (reference sequence). The V end lost 3 bases, the J end lost 3 bases, and 12 bases lay between the germline ends. CDR3 residues: CASSFRGLGYEQYF. DNA of the CDR3: TGTGCCAGCAGCTTTCGGGGGCTAGGCTACGAGCAGTACTTC.

The chain couples TRBV10-1 to TRBJ1-2, with D maybe TRBD1 (5 bases). The V end lost 4 bases, the J end lost 4 bases, and 7 bases lay between the germline ends. Germline lookup yields CDR1 WNHNN and CDR2 SYGVQD (reference sequence). This CDR3 region has 12 residues. The CDR3 reads CASSADTYGYTF. CDR3 bases: TGCGCCAGCAGTGCGGACACCTATGGCTACACCTTC.

This clonotype was picked up many times. V gene TRBV28 combines with J gene TRBJ1-1, with D hard to call. Germline lookup yields CDR1 MDHEN and CDR2 SYDVKM. The CDR3 is 15 residues long. V was cut by 8 bases and J by 1 base, with 17 bases left in between. The CDR3 sequence is CASRPSRGENTEAFF. CDR3 bases: TGTGCCAGCCGCCCCTCACGTGGAGAGAACACTGAAGCTTTCTTT.

The chain carries TRBV11-2 and TRBJ2-3, with D uncertain. Trimming stripped 5 bases from V and 2 bases from J, with 11 bases between. This CDR3 is built from 14 residues. CDR1 and CDR2 (germline): SGHAT, FQNNGV. In DNA form, the CDR3 reads TGTGCCAGCAGCCGGTACTACAACACAGATACGCAGTATTTT. Translation gives CASSRYYNTDTQYF.

A note on this clonotype: A read error may explain this, as a much larger clone is one base away. The conserved phenylalanine or tryptophan is not found at the CDR3 terminus, so this likely reflects a read error. The J gene is TRBJ1-2, the V gene TRBV7-9; D remains ambiguous. The CDR3 has 13 residues. Germline values: CDR1 SEHNR, CDR2 FQNEAQ (reference sequence). The V end lost 4 bases, the J end lost 7 bases, and 13 bases lay between the germline ends. The CDR3 spells CASSYSSRGGYTC. CDR3 coding DNA: TGTGCCAGCAGCTATTCCTCTCGGGGTGGCTACACCTGC.

This clonotype was seen just once. This chain joins TRBV21-1 and TRBJ1-5. TRBV21-1 counts as a pseudogene. There are 18 residues in the CDR3. CDR3 nucleotide sequence: TGTGCCAGCAGCAAATCGGGGTCGTCAGCGGATAGCAATCAGCCCCAGCATTTT. It specifies CASSKSGSSADSNQPQHF.

The V call is TRBV4-2, the J call TRBJ2-3, with TRBD2 identical over 7 bases. V lost 0 bases to trimming and J lost 5 bases; unmatched junction nucleotides: 11. The CDR3 consists of 17 residues. Germline CDR1 reads LGHNA; CDR2 reads YNFKEQ. The CDR3: CASSQDYPGGNIDTQYF. CDR3 DNA sequence: TGTGCCAGCAGCCAAGATTACCCGGGGGGAAACATAGATACGCAGTATTTT.

The CDR3, as DNA: TGTGCCAGCAGCCCCGTCGACAGGGACGAGCAGTACGTC. Its translation is CASSPVDRDEQYV. J is TRBJ2-7 and V is TRBV6-2 or TRBV6-3, with 7 bases fitting TRBD1. There are 13 residues in the CDR3. V lost 6 bases, J lost 5 bases, and 7 bases stayed unmatched. Looked up from germline, CDR1 is MNHEY and CDR2 is SVGEGT.

This chain links TRBV10-3 with TRBJ2-1; 13 nucleotides agree with TRBD2. J lost 0 bases, V lost 7 bases, and 3 bases had no gene match. This CDR3 has 16 amino acids. The germline V gene encodes CDR1 ENHRY and CDR2 SYGVKD. CDR3 residues: CAITRTSGSSYNEQFF. DNA of the CDR3: TGTGCCATCACCCGGACTAGCGGGAGCTCCTACAATGAGCAGTTCTTC.

This clonotype showed up just a few times. This chain connects TRBV9 to TRBJ2-1; possibly TRBD2 for D (6 bases). CDR1 and CDR2 from the germline V gene are SGDLS and YYNGEE. The CDR3 totals 14 residues. Between the trimmed V and J ends, which lost 0 bases and 5 bases, there was a span of 9 bases. CDR3 region: CASSVAGDDNEQFF. CDR3 DNA sequence: TGTGCCAGCAGCGTAGCGGGGGATGACAATGAGCAGTTCTTC. The variable domain in full, completed from reference TRBV9 and TRBJ2-1, reads DSGVTQTPKHLITATGQRVTLRCSPRSGDLSVYWYQQSLDQGLQFLIQYYNGEERAKGNILERFSAQQFPDLHSELNLSSLELGDSALYFCASSVAGDDNEQFFGPGTRLTVL.

This clonotype was seen repeatedly, ten times or more. CDR3 in DNA: TGTGCCAGCAGCTTAGCGCCGGCTGGGGGGAACACTGAAGCTTTCTTT. As protein: CASSLAPAGGNTEAFF. The V and J genes are TRBV7-9 and TRBJ1-1; TRBD1 is a possible D gene (5 bases). The germline V gene encodes CDR1 SEHNR and CDR2 FQNEAQ (reference sequence). The CDR3 is 16 amino acids. Trimming removed 0 bases from V and 1 base from J, with 12 bases in between.

V gene TRBV7-2 combines with J gene TRBJ2-3; D is uncertain. The ends were cut back, 8 bases at V and 0 bases at J, with 24 bases in the middle. Germline V gene sequence: CDR1 SGHTA, CDR2 FQGNSA. The CDR3 sequence is 18 residues long. The CDR3, as DNA: TGTGCCAGCGGCTCTCGAGACCCGGGCCGAGCTAGCACAGATACGCAGTATTTT. This gives the protein CASGSRDPGRASTDTQYF.

V and J are TRBV7-9 and TRBJ1-2; D not resolved. V dropped 5 bases and J dropped 2 bases, with 12 bases sitting between them. The germline gives CDR1 SEHNR, CDR2 FQNEAQ (reference sequence). CDR3 size: 14 residues. This chain's CDR3 is CASSDTRRNYGYTF. In nucleotides, the CDR3 is TGTGCCAGCAGCGATACTCGGAGAAACTATGGCTACACCTTC.

This clonotype was detected a few times. The chain joins TRBV27 to TRBJ1-5, with TRBD1 matching 9 bases. CDR3 size: 14 residues. The ends lost 5 bases at V and 2 bases at J; junction bases unmatched: 1. Germline lookup yields CDR1 MNHEY and CDR2 SMNVEV (reference sequence). The CDR3 DNA reads as TGTGCCAGCAGTAGGGACAGGGGCAATCAGCCCCAGCATTTT. This translates into CASSRDRGNQPQHF.

This clonotype was seen a few times. This rearrangement joins TRBV5-5 to TRBJ2-1; D perhaps matches TRBD1 (5 bases). The germline V gene has CDR1 SGHKS and CDR2 YYEKEE (reference sequence). This CDR3 comprises 15 residues. The ends were cut back, 3 bases at V and 8 bases at J, with 18 bases in the middle. In nucleotides, the CDR3 is TGTGCCAGCAGCTCGGACGTGGATGGGGCGGATGAGCAGTTCTTC. Protein product: CASSSDVDGADEQFF.

This chain connects TRBV13 to TRBJ1-2, with D possibly being TRBD1 (6 bases). The germline V gene has CDR1 PRHDT and CDR2 FYEKMQ (reference sequence). The CDR3 sequence is 15 residues long. V gave up 5 bases and J gave up 1 base, with 14 bases separating them. CDR3 DNA sequence: TGTGCCAGCAGCGATGACCGGACAGTTAACTATGGCTACACCTTC. This encodes CASSDDRTVNYGYTF. The entire variable domain, with the rest obtained from reference TRBV13 and TRBJ1-2, is as follows: AAGVIQSPRHLIKEKRETATLKCYPIPRHDTVYWYQQGPGQDPQFLISFYEKMQSDKGSIPDRFSAQQFSDYHSELNMSSLELGDSALYFCASSDDRTVNYGYTFGSGTRLTVV.

The V call is TRBV6-5, the J call TRBJ1-6; TRBD1 matches at 7 bases. Germline V gives CDR1 MNHEY, CDR2 SVGAGI. The V gene end was trimmed by 6 bases and the J gene end by 10 bases; junction bases not matched to a gene: 15. This CDR3 contains 16 residues. CDR3 DNA sequence: TGTGCCAGCAGCCCTGGAGGGGGCACCTCAGGATCACCCCTCCACTTT. It codes for CASSPGGGTSGSPLHF.

This clonotype was seen only a few times. The chain recombines TRBV29-1 with TRBJ2-5, with 10 bases identical to TRBD2. Per the germline V gene, CDR1 is SQVTM and CDR2 is ANQGSEA. The length of the CDR3 is 12 residues. Germline trimming cut 7 bases from V and 4 bases from J; bases unmatched to any gene: 3. This chain's CDR3 is CSARTSGETQYF. In DNA form, the CDR3 reads TGCAGCGCCCGGACTAGCGGAGAGACCCAGTACTTC. The full variable domain, its missing parts supplied by reference TRBV29-1 and TRBJ2-5, is SAVISQKPSRDICQRGTSLTIQCQVDSQVTMMFWYRQQPGQSLTLIATANQGSEATYESGFVIDKFPISRPNLTFSTLTVSNMSPEDSSIYLCSARTSGETQYFGPGTRLLVL.

The chain joins TRBV28 to TRBJ1-4, with D tentatively TRBD1 (5 bases). V lost 10 bases, J lost 8 bases, and 20 bases lay in between. This CDR3 region has 14 residues. CDR1 MDHEN and CDR2 SYDVKM come from the germline V gene. The CDR3 region has the DNA TGTGCCACGACCCCGCCAGGGCCGGGAGAAAAACTGTTTTTT. Residues: CATTPPGPGEKLFF.

This clonotype was counted at least ten times. The V call is TRBV12-3 or TRBV12-4, the J call TRBJ1-1; 7 nucleotides align to TRBD1. V was pared by 5 bases and J by 4 bases, with 19 bases of the junction left unmatched. The CDR3 loop spans 18 amino acids. This chain's CDR3 is CASSVIRRDSPKSTEAFF. The CDR3 DNA reads TGTGCCAGCAGTGTCATTCGCCGGGACAGTCCGAAGAGCACTGAAGCTTTCTTT.

Relative to its sample, this clonotype is medium-sized (0.01 to 0.1%). J is TRBJ1-4 and V is TRBV11-2; the D gene is possibly TRBD1 (5 bases). Trimming shortened V by 1 base and J by 6 bases, and 12 bases separated the two germline ends. Germline V gives CDR1 SGHAT, CDR2 FQNNGV. The CDR3 length is 15 residues. CDR3 sequence (DNA): TGTGCCAGCAGCTTAGGTCGGGGGGTATATGAAAAACTGTTTTTT. It specifies CASSLGRGVYEKLFF.

J is TRBJ2-3 and V is TRBV6-4, with D perhaps given as TRBD1 or TRBD2 (6 bases each). This CDR3 has 14 residues. V was clipped by 6 bases and J by 0 bases, with 10 bases between them. Germline V gene data show CDR1 as MRHNA and CDR2 as SNTAGT. CDR3 sequence: CASRKGGSTDTQYF. The DNA of the CDR3 is TGTGCCAGCAGGAAGGGGGGCAGCACAGATACGCAGTATTTT.

V and J are TRBV7-2 and TRBJ2-6; possibly TRBD1 for D (6 bases). Germline V gene data show CDR1 as SGHTA and CDR2 as FQGNSA. CDR3 length: 17 amino acids. Trimming removed 1 base at V and 0 bases at J, with 10 bases between. The CDR3 DNA is TGTGCCAGCAGCTTAGTAGGGGGTGCCTCTGGGGCCAACGTCCTGACTTTC. Translated: CASSLVGGASGANVLTF.

The rearrangement links TRBV20-1 to TRBJ2-3; 7 nucleotides align to TRBD1. CDR1 is DFQATT, CDR2 SNEGSKA, per germline (reference sequence). The CDR3 runs 14 residues. V was clipped by 3 bases and J by 1 base; unmatched bases: 4. CDR3: CSASRDSRTDTQYF. The CDR3 DNA sequence: TGCAGTGCTAGCAGGGACAGCCGCACAGATACGCAGTATTTT.